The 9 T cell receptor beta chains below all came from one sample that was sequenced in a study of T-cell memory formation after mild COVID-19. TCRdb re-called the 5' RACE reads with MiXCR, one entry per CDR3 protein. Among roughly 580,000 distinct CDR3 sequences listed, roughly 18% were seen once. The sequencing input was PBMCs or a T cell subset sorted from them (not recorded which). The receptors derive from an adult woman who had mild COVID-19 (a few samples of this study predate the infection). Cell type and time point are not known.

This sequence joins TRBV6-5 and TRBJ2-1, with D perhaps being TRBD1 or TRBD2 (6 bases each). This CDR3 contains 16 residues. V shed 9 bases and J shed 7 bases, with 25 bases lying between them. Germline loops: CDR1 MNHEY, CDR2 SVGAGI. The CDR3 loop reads CASGSLPAGGKNEQFF. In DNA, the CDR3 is TGTGCCAGTGGATCGCTACCCGCCGGGGGCAAGAATGAGCAGTTCTTC.

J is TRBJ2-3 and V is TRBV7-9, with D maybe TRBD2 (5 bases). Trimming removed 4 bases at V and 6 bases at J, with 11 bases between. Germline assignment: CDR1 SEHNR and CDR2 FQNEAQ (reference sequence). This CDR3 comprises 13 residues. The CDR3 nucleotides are TGTGCCAGCAGCTCGGACTTCCAGGATACGCAGTATTTT. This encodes CASSSDFQDTQYF.

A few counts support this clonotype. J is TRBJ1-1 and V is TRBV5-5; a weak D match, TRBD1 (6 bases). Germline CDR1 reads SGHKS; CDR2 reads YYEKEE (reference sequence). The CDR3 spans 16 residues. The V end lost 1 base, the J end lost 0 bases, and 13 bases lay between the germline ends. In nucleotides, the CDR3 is TGTGCCAGCAGCTTGTTTTTGGGGGGCCTGAACACTGAAGCTTTCTTT. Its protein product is CASSLFLGGLNTEAFF. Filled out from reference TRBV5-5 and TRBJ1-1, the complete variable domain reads DAGVTQSPTHLIKTRGQQVTLRCSPISGHKSVSWYQQVLGQGPQFIFQYYEKEERGRGNFPDRFSARQFPNYSSELNVNALLLGDSALYLCASSLFLGGLNTEAFFGQGTRLTVV.

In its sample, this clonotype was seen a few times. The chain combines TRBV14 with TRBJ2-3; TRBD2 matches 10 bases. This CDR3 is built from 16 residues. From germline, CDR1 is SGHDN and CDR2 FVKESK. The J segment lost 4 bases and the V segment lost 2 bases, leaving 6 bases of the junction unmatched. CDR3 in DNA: TGTGCCAGCAGCCAAACATGGCTAGCGGGGGCAGATACGCAGTATTTT. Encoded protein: CASSQTWLAGADTQYF.

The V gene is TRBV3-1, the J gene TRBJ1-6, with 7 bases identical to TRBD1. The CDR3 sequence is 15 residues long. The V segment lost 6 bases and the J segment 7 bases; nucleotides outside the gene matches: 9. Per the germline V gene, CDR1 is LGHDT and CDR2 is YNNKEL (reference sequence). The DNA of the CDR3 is TGTGCCAGCAGAAGGGGTGCAGGGGGGAATTCACCCCTCCACTTT. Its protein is CASRRGAGGNSPLHF.

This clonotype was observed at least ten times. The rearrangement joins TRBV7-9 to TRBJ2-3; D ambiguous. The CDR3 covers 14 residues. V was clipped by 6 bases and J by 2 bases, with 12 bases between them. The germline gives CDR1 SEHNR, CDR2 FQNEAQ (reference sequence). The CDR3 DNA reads TGTGCCAGCAGATCGTGGGGAAACACAGATACGCAGTATTTT. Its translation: CASRSWGNTDTQYF.

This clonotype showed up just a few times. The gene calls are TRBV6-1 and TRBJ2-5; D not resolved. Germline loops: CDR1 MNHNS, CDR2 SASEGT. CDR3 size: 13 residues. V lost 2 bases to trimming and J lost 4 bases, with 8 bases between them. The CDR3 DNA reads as TGTGCCAGCAGTGAAAGAGAGCGAGAGACCCAGTACTTC. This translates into CASSERERETQYF.

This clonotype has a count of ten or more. In DNA form, the CDR3 reads TGTGCCAGCAGCCCCCAGGGAGGCACTGAAGCTTTCTTT. It yields the protein CASSPQGGTEAFF. This sequence joins TRBV27 and TRBJ1-1; TRBD1 might be the D (5 bases). The CDR3 length is 13 residues. CDR1 and CDR2 from the germline V gene are MNHEY and SMNVEV (reference sequence). The V end was cut by 6 bases, the J end by 4 bases, with 12 bases between.

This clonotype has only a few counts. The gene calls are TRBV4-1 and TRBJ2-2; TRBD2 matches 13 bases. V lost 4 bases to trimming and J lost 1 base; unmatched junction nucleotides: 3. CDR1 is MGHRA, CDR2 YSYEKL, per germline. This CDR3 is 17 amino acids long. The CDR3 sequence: CASSPGLAGRNTGELFF. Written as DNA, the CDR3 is TGCGCCAGCAGCCCGGGACTAGCGGGGAGGAACACCGGGGAGCTGTTTTTT.